This TCR beta chain came from a study of cytomegalovirus exposure and HLA in healthy donors. This CDR3 is 16 amino acids long. Per the germline V gene, CDR1 is SGHDT and CDR2 is YYEEEE. V lost 5 bases to trimming and J lost 9 bases; unmatched junction nucleotides: 16. With 60 Vbeta and 13 Jbeta primers, the PCR was carried out. Produced via immunoSEQ multiplex PCR; TCRdb's table is partial and in-frame only. The sample lists 85,000 to 100,000 clones, approximately 79% occurring once. V gene TRBV5-6 combines with J gene TRBJ2-2; TRBD2 aligns across 7 bases. The sequenced sample consisted of PBMCs. The TCR was taken from a woman between 40 and 50 years old in good health and CMV-seronegative. The CDR3 sequence is CASRPGGGEIFRELFF. Written as DNA, the CDR3 is TGTGCCAGCAGACCGGGCGGGGGTGAGATCTTCAGGGAGCTGTTTTTT.